Following are 5 T cell receptor beta chains from one sample sequenced in a study of blood T cell repertoires in COVID-19. Method: immunoSEQ multiplex PCR; TCRdb's copy keeps in-frame clones and lacks some. This table has about 180,000 clones, about 90% appearing once. The specimen sequenced was PBMCs or T cells enriched from blood (not recorded which). These receptors originate from a human donor with acute COVID-19. The donor label of this sample is uncertain.

The V and J genes are TRBV25-1 and TRBJ1-2, with 10 bases matching TRBD1. CDR1 is MGHDK and CDR2 is SYGVNS in the germline V gene. CDR3 length: 16 residues. With V trimmed by 6 bases and J by 4 bases, 11 bases remained unmatched. The CDR3 nucleotides read TGTGCCAGCAGCCGAAACGGGGACAGGGGCCTCTATGGCTACACCTTC. This encodes CASSRNGDRGLYGYTF.

This CDR3 is CASSSDRRHSGANVLTF. In nucleotides, the CDR3 is TGTGCCAGCAGTTCCGACCGAAGACATTCTGGGGCCAACGTCCTGACTTTC. The chain employs TRBV27 and TRBJ2-6; the D is unclear. The CDR3 has 17 residues. CDR1 is MNHEY and CDR2 is SMNVEV in the germline V gene (reference sequence). The ends were cut back, 4 bases at V and 1 base at J, with 14 bases in the middle.

There are a few counts of this clone. CDR3 loop: CASRIQGISDGYTF. The CDR3 DNA sequence: TGTGCCAGCAGGATACAGGGAATAAGCGATGGCTACACCTTC. The rearrangement uses TRBV28 and TRBJ1-2; TRBD1 is a possible D gene (6 bases). V was cut by 6 bases and J by 6 bases, with 17 bases left in between. This CDR3 contains 14 residues. From germline, CDR1 is MDHEN and CDR2 SYDVKM.

The J gene is TRBJ1-1, the V gene TRBV19; D gene uncertain. V was pared by 3 bases and J by 7 bases, with 18 bases between. The CDR3 covers 15 residues. Germline CDR1 is LNHDA and CDR2 is SQIVND (reference sequence). The CDR3, as DNA: TGTGCCAGTAGTATCACTTCCGGGAGAGAATTTGAAGCTTTCTTT. Translated, it gives CASSITSGREFEAFF.

The chain uses TRBV5-1 and TRBJ2-7, with TRBD2 matching 9 bases. The CDR3 is 17 residues long. The V segment lost 0 bases and the J segment 0 bases; nucleotides outside the gene matches: 7. Germline V gene lookup returns CDR1 SGHRS and CDR2 YFSETQ. CDR3 nucleotide sequence: TGCGCCAGCAGCTTGGATAGAGCGGGGGGTTCCTCCTACGAGCAGTACTTC. It codes for CASSLDRAGGSSYEQYF.